This TCR beta chain was captured in a study of T cell responses to AZD1222 COVID-19 vaccine. Study as a whole: It was second doses at about 4 or about 12 weeks that were pooled. Study findings and constraints: An increase in Spike-specific TCR breadth and depth was observed after two AZD1222 doses. Donors were chiefly white British, with a greater number of females, and clonal diversity was perhaps underestimated. Targets within unmutated variant regions were reportedly found for nearly half of spike-specific TCRs.

Profiled with immunoSEQ multiplex PCR; TCRdb holds only in-frame clones, not every one. Of roughly 120,000 clones listed, just over 85% are singletons. This clone was found a few times. Its antigen is not known. Germline V gene data show CDR1 as SGDLS and CDR2 as YYNGEE. The CDR3 is 17 amino acids. Trimming removed 0 bases from V and 8 bases from J; junction bases left unmatched: 5. The input for sequencing was peripheral blood, taken on day 0 of AZD1222 vaccination. V is TRBV9 and J is TRBJ2-1; TRBD2 matches 16 bases. This TCR came from an adult in good health. The CDR3 coding sequence is TGTGCCAGCAGCGTAGCTACGGGGACTAGCGGGAGGGATGAGCAGTTCTTC. Amino acid sequence: CASSVATGTSGRDEQFF.